Listed below are T cell receptor beta chains from one sample, sequenced in a study of blood T cell repertoires in COVID-19. Profiling relied on immunoSEQ multiplex PCR, and the TCRdb table lists in-frame clones only, not all of them. The data show 170,000 or so clones, with less than 90% seen just once and about 7.1% held by the top ten. The specimen sequenced was peripheral blood. These receptor sequences come from a woman aged 70-85 years with COVID-19, enrolled during active disease. The CDR3 runs from the conserved cysteine through the conserved F or W. Each record gives: clone size, V gene, J gene, D gene, CDR3 length, CDR3 DNA, CDR3 protein. The D gene is left open where the match is weak. Size tells how often a clone was seen (once, few, many) or the class of an expanded clone, and some rows leave it out.

-,TRBV11-2,TRBJ2-1,-,14,TGTGCCAGCAGCGCCGGAACACCAGGACTTGAGCAGTTCTTC,CASSAGTPGLEQFF
-,TRBV5-6,TRBJ1-1,-,15,TGTGCCAGCAGCTTGGACAGGTCCCCGAACACTGAAGCTTTCTTT,CASSLDRSPNTEAFF
-,TRBV5-1,TRBJ2-3,-,12,TGCGCCAGCAGCTTCGAGACAGATACGCAGTATTTT,CASSFETDTQYF
-,TRBV6-5,TRBJ1-4,TRBD1,14,TGTGCCAGCAGTTTTTCCGGGACAGCAGAAAAACTGTTTTTT,CASSFSGTAEKLFF
-,TRBV27,TRBJ1-2,-,13,TGTGCCAGCAGTTACCGGGGGAACTATGGCTACACCTTC,CASSYRGNYGYTF
few,TRBV6-5,TRBJ2-7,-,11,TGTGCCAGCAGTTATAGAGATTTGTGGTACTTC,CASSYRDLWYF
-,TRBV5-4,TRBJ2-7,-,12,TGTGCCAGCAGCCGGGAATCCTACGAGCAGTACTTC,CASSRESYEQYF
-,TRBV11-3,TRBJ2-7,TRBD2,14,TGTGCCAGCAGCGTAGCGGGAGTTAGTTACGAGCAGTACTTC,CASSVAGVSYEQYF
few,TRBV5-4,TRBJ2-1,TRBD2,16,TGTGCCAGCAGCTGGACTAGCGGGAGGACCTACAATGAGCAGTTCTTC,CASSWTSGRTYNEQFF
once,TRBV4-1,TRBJ1-2,TRBD1,16,TGCGCCAGCAGCCAATCACGGACAGGCAAAAACTATGGCTACACCTTC,CASSQSRTGKNYGYTF
-,TRBV7-3,TRBJ1-1,-,13,TGTGCCAGCAGCTTACCCCCGGACAGTGAAGCTTTCTTT,CASSLPPDSEAFF
few,TRBV10-3,TRBJ2-1,TRBD2,16,TGTGCCATCAGTGAAGATATGGCTAGCGGGGGCCATGAGCAGTTCTTC,CAISEDMASGGHEQFF
-,TRBV7-2,TRBJ1-1,-,14,TGTGCCAGCAGCTTAAGGGGGGGGGACACTGAAGCTTTCTTT,CASSLRGGDTEAFF
once,TRBV9,TRBJ2-2,TRBD2,16,TGTGCCAGCAGCGTCGGACTAGCGGGAGGGACCGGGGAGCTGTTTTTT,CASSVGLAGGTGELFF
once,TRBV12-2,TRBJ2-3,-,18,TGTGCAAGTCGCATAACTAGGACTAGCGGGAGGAGCACAGATACGCAGTATTTT,CASRITRTSGRSTDTQYF
-,TRBV2,TRBJ2-5,-,17,TGTGCCAGCAGACTCGGGACAAAAGGCAAGGGGACAGAGACCCAGTACTTC,CASRLGTKGKGTETQYF
-,TRBV6-5,TRBJ2-7,-,15,TGTGCCAGCAGTTGGACAGCCTGGGGTTCCTACGAGCAGTACTTC,CASSWTAWGSYEQYF
-,TRBV18,TRBJ2-6,-,16,TGTGCCAGCTCGGGATGGGGCGGCTCTGGGGCCAACGTCCTGACTTTC,CASSGWGGSGANVLTF
-,TRBV4-2,TRBJ1-3,-,12,TGTGCCAGCCTCAGTGAAGGAAACACCATATATTTT,CASLSEGNTIYF
-,TRBV6-5,TRBJ1-6,TRBD1,13,TGTGCCAGCAGGGACAGGGAGAATTCACCCCTCCACTTT,CASRDRENSPLHF
-,TRBV6-6,TRBJ1-1,-,14,TGTGCCAGCAGTTGGACATTGATGAACACTGAAGCTTTCTTT,CASSWTLMNTEAFF
-,TRBV5-6,TRBJ2-5,TRBD2,16,TGTGCCAGCAGCTTCGCCGGGACTAGGGGCGGAGAGACCCAGTACTTC,CASSFAGTRGGETQYF
-,TRBV28,TRBJ1-3,TRBD1,19,TGTGCCAGCAGTTTCCCTAATATGGGACAGTCGAGCTCTGGAAACACCATATATTTT,CASSFPNMGQSSSGNTIYF
-,TRBV30,TRBJ2-3,TRBD1,15,TGTGCCTGGAGGGGTACAGGGGCTAGCACAGATACGCAGTATTTT,CAWRGTGASTDTQYF
-,TRBV4-3,TRBJ2-7,-,13,TGCGCCAGCAGCCAAGACCAGGGATACGAGCAGTACTTC,CASSQDQGYEQYF
-,TRBV20-1,TRBJ1-1,TRBD1,16,TGCAGTGCTAGTCGGGCAGGGGGATCGGCGAACACTGAAGCTTTCTTT,CSASRAGGSANTEAFF
-,TRBV7-9,TRBJ1-5,-,15,TGTGCCAGCAGCTTAACAGGGCCCGGCAATCAGCCCCAGCATTTT,CASSLTGPGNQPQHF
-,TRBV28,TRBJ2-1,TRBD2,15,TGTGCCAGCAGTCAAAGGGGAGGGTCCTACAATGAGCAGTTCTTC,CASSQRGGSYNEQFF
-,TRBV5-4,TRBJ1-6,TRBD1,16,TGTGCCAGCAGGGGACAGTCAAGCTCCTATAATTCACCCCTCCACTTT,CASRGQSSSYNSPLHF
-,TRBV11-2,TRBJ2-1,TRBD2,15,TGTGCCAGCAGCCAGGGCAGCGGGAGATCCCATGAGCAGTTCTTC,CASSQGSGRSHEQFF
-,TRBV2,TRBJ2-3,TRBD2,20,TGTGCCAGCAGTGTTGGTAGGAGCGGGAGGGCCAAGGGGCGCACAGATACGCAGTATTTT,CASSVGRSGRAKGRTDTQYF
-,TRBV11-2,TRBJ2-7,-,17,TGTGCCAGCAGCCCTAGCCGCTTGACAGGCGCCTTCTACGAGCAGTACTTC,CASSPSRLTGAFYEQYF